This T cell receptor (beta chain) is drawn from a study of low-dose radiotherapy and immunotherapy resistance in tumors. cDNA synthesis used a TRAV/TRBV-specific primer set for both chains. TCR amplification involved approximately 20 PCR cycles with a constant-region primer and V-primer adapter. Isolated mRNA was amplified by in vitro transcription. MiXCR was run by TCRdb on the reads, yielding one entry per CDR3 protein. Of 35,000 to 45,000 distinct CDR3 sequences detected, less than 30% appear once; the ten largest clones hold 10%. Time point: after trial treatment. Treatment reported: LDRT plus nivolumab, ipilimumab, low-dose cyclophosphamide and aspirin (RACIN trial). V was trimmed by 3 bases and J by 0 bases, leaving 6 bases between them. CDR3 length equals 12 residues. In germline, CDR1 is SQVTM, CDR2 ANQGSEA.

This TCR derives from a male donor with prostate cancer. V and J are TRBV29-1 and TRBJ2-7; D is possibly TRBD2 (6 bases). This specimen was PBMCs, taken after low-dose radiotherapy plus immunotherapy. As DNA, the CDR3 is TGCAGCGTTGATAGCGGCTCCTACGAGCAGTACTTC. Translated, it gives CSVDSGSYEQYF.